This T cell receptor beta chain was sequenced in a study of blood T cell repertoires in COVID-19. Study summary: Whether acute or convalescent, the COVID-19 samples came from the United States, Italy and Spain. The cDNA or gDNA used as material had been derived from T cells, B-cell-depleted T cells, or PBMCs.

Assay: immunoSEQ multiplex PCR; the TCRdb copy retains only in-frame clones and omits some. The repertoire holds roughly 250,000 clones, roughly 87% seen once, with roughly 0.8% in the top ten. In germline, CDR1 is MNHEY, CDR2 SMNVEV (reference sequence). V was cut by 3 bases and J by 8 bases, with 11 bases left in between. The CDR3 has 13 residues. The source material was peripheral blood. The chain carries TRBV27 and TRBJ2-1; D possibly corresponds to TRBD1 (5 bases). The clonotype was recovered from a woman aged 30 to 39 with acute or convalescent COVID-19. For the CDR3, the DNA is TGTGCCAGCAGTTTCCTAGGGGCGGATGAGCAGTTCTTC. As protein: CASSFLGADEQFF.